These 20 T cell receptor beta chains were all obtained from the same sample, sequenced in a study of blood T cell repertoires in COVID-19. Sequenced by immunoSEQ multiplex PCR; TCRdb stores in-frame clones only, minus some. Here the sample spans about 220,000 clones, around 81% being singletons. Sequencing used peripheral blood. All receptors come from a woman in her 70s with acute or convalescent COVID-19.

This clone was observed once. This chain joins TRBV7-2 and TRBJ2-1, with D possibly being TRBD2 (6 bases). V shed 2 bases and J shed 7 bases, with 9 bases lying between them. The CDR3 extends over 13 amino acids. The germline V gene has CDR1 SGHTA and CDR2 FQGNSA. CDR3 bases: TGTGCCAGCAGCTTACGGGGGTCGAATGAGCAGTTCTTC. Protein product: CASSLRGSNEQFF.

The CDR3 sequence is CASSNRRDSPYEQYF. The DNA of the CDR3 is TGTGCCAGCAGCAACCGCCGGGACAGTCCCTACGAGCAGTACTTC. This chain joins TRBV7-8 and TRBJ2-7, with 7 bases lining up with TRBD1. Germline V lookup: CDR1 SGHVS, CDR2 FQNEAQ. The CDR3 consists of 15 residues. V dropped 5 bases and J dropped 2; count of bases not matched to a gene: 9.

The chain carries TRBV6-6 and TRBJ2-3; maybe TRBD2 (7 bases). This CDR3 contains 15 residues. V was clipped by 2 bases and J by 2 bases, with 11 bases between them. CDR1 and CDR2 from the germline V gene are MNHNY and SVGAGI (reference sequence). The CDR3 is CASSYRGGATDTQYF. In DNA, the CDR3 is TGTGCCAGCAGTTACAGGGGGGGGGCCACAGATACGCAGTATTTT.

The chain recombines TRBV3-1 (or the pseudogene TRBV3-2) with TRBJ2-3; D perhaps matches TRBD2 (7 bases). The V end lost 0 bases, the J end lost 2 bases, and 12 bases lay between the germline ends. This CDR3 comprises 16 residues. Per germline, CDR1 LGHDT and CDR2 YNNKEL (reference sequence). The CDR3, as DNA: TGTGCCAGCAGCCAAGAGGGAGGGGGGGCCACAGATACGCAGTATTTT. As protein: CASSQEGGGATDTQYF.

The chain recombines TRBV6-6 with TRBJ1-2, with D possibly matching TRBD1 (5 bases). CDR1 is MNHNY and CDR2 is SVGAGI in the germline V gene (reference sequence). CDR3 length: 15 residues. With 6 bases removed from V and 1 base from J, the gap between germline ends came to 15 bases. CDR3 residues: CASRTGGGYNYGYTF. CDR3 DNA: TGTGCCAGCAGAACCGGGGGAGGGTATAACTATGGCTACACCTTC.

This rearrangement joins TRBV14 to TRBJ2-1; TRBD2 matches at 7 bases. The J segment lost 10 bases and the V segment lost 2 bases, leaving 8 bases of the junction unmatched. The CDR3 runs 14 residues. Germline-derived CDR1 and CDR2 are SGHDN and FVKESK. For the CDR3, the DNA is TGTGCCAGCAGCCAAACATGGGTGACTAGCGAGCAGTTCTTC. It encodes CASSQTWVTSEQFF.

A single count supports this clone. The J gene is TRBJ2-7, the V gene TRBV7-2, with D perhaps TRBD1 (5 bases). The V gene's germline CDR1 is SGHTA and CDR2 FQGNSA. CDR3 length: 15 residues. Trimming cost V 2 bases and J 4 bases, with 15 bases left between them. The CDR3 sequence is CASSLFAGYGYEQYF. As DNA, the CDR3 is TGTGCCAGCAGCTTATTTGCAGGGTATGGATACGAGCAGTACTTC.

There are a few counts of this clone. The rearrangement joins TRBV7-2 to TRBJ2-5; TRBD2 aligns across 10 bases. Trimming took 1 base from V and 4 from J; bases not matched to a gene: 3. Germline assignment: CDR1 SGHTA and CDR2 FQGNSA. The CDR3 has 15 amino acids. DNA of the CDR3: TGTGCCAGCAGCTTAGGAGCGGGGGGGCGAGAGACCCAGTACTTC. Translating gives CASSLGAGGRETQYF.

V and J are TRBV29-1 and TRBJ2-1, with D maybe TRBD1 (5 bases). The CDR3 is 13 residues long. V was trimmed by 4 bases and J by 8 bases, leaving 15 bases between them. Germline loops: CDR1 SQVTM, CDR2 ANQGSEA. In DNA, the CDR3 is TGCAGCGTTGGGTTCATTTTAGGGGATGAGCAGTTCTTC. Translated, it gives CSVGFILGDEQFF.

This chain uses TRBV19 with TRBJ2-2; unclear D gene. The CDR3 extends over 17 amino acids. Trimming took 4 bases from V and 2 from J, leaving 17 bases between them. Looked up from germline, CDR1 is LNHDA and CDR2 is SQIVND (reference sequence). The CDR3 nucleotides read TGTGCCAGTAGTAACTTGGTTAAGTTCCCAAACACCGGGGAGCTGTTTTTT. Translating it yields CASSNLVKFPNTGELFF.

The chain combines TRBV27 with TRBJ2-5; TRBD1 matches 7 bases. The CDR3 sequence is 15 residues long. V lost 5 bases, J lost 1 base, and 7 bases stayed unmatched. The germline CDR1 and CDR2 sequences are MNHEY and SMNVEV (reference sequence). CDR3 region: CASSATGRTQETQYF. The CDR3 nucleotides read TGTGCCAGCAGTGCGACAGGGCGCACCCAAGAGACCCAGTACTTC.

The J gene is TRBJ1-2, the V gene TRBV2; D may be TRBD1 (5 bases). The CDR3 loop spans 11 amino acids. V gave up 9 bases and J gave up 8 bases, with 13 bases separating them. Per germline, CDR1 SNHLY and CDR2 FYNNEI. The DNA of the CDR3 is TGTGCCAGTGGCAGGGAGGTAGGCTACACCTTC. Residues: CASGREVGYTF.

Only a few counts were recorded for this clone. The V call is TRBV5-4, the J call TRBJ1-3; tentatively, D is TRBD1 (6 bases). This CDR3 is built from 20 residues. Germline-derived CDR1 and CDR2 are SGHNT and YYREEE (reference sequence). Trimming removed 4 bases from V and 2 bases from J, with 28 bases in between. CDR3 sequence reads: CASSRSGAGAGVRTGNTIYF. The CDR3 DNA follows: TGTGCCAGCAGCCGATCAGGGGCAGGGGCTGGAGTTCGTACTGGAAACACCATATATTTT. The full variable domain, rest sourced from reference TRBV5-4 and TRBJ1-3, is ETGVTQSPTHLIKTRGQQVTLRCSSQSGHNTVSWYQQALGQGPQFIFQYYREEENGRGNFPPRFSGLQFPNYSSELNVNALELDDSALYLCASSRSGAGAGVRTGNTIYFGEGSWLTVV.

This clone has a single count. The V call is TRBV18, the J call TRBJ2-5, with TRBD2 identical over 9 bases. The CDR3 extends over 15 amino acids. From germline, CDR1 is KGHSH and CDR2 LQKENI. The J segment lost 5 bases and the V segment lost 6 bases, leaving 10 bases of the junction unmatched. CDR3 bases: TGTGCCAGCTCGGTCGGGACTAGCCTGGGGGAGACCCAGTACTTC. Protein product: CASSVGTSLGETQYF.

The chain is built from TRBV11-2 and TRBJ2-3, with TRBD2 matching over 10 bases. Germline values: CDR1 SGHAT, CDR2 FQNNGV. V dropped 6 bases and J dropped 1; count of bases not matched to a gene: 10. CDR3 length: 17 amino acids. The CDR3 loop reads CASRKSGGAAGTDTQYF. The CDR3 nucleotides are TGTGCCAGCAGGAAGAGCGGGGGGGCCGCTGGCACAGATACGCAGTATTTT. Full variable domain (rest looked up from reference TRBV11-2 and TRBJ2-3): EAGVAQSPRYKIIEKRQSVAFWCNPISGHATLYWYQQILGQGPKLLIQFQNNGVVDDSQLPKDRFSAERLKGVDSTLKIQPAKLEDSAVYLCASRKSGGAAGTDTQYFGPGTRLTVL.

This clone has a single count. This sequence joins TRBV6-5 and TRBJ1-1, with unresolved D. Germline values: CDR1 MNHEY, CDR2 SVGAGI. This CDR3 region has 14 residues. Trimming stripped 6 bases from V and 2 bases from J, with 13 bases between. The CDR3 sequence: CASSARAGNTEAFF. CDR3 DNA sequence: TGTGCCAGCAGCGCACGGGCGGGAAACACTGAAGCTTTCTTT.

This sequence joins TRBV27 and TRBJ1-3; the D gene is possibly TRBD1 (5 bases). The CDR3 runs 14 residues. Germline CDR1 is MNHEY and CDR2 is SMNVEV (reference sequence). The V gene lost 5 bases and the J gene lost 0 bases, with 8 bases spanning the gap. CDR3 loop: CASSDSLSGNTIYF. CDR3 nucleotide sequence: TGTGCCAGCAGTGACAGCCTCTCTGGAAACACCATATATTTT.

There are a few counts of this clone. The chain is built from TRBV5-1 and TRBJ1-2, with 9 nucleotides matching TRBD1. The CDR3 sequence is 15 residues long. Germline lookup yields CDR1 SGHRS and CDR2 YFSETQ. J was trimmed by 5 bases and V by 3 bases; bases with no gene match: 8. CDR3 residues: CASSSTSGTGYGYTF. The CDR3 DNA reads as TGCGCCAGCAGCTCTACTTCCGGGACAGGGTATGGCTACACCTTC.

CDR3 in amino acids: CAIKLGTAAYNEQFF. CDR3 coding DNA: TGCGCCATCAAACTCGGGACTGCGGCCTACAATGAGCAGTTCTTC. V and J are TRBV5-1 and TRBJ2-1; D perhaps matches TRBD2 (6 bases). Deletions cut 9 bases from V and 2 bases from J, with 18 bases between. This CDR3 contains 15 residues. The germline CDR1 and CDR2 sequences are SGHRS and YFSETQ.

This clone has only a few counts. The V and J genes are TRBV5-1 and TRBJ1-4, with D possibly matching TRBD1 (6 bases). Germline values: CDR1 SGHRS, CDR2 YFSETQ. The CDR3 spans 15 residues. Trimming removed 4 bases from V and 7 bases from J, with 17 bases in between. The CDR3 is CASSGSGTRGEKLFF. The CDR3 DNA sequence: TGCGCCAGCAGCGGATCCGGGACACGGGGTGAAAAACTGTTTTTT.